Below are 14 T cell receptor beta chains sequenced from a single sample in a study of response to subunit inactivated influenza vaccine. TCRdb used MiXCR to reprocess the RT-PCR reads, holding one entry per CDR3 protein. Of about 780,000 distinct CDR3 sequences in the sample, around 18% are singletons; the top ten hold about 11%. Material: PBMCs from blood, obtained roughly 5 days after vaccination. These receptors were obtained from a man aged 50-59 years who received an inactivated influenza vaccine.

The chain uses TRBV7-2 and TRBJ2-3; TRBD2 matches at 13 bases. Germline V gene lookup returns CDR1 SGHTA and CDR2 FQGNSA. The CDR3 runs to 17 residues. The V gene end was trimmed by 1 base and the J gene end by 5 bases; junction bases not matched to a gene: 6. CDR3: CASSLVILAGGQDTQYF. The CDR3 DNA reads as TGTGCCAGCAGCTTAGTTATACTAGCGGGGGGGCAAGATACGCAGTATTTT.

This chain connects TRBV2 to TRBJ2-1; weak D call: TRBD2 (5 bases). This CDR3 comprises 17 residues. Germline CDR1 and CDR2: SNHLY and FYNNEI. The V end lost 6 bases, the J end lost 2 bases, and 20 bases lay between the germline ends. In nucleotides, the CDR3 is TGTGCCAGCAGACGGAGTCGCAGCGGAACTCCCTACAATGAGCAGTTCTTC. Translated, it gives CASRRSRSGTPYNEQFF.

This chain links TRBV5-1 with TRBJ2-1; TRBD2 matches 7 bases. The CDR3 runs 15 residues. V lost 6 bases, J lost 3 bases, and 9 bases stayed unmatched. Per the germline V gene, CDR1 is SGHRS and CDR2 is YFSETQ. CDR3 in amino acids: CASKPSRGSYNEQFF. The CDR3 DNA reads TGCGCCAGCAAACCCTCTCGCGGGAGCTACAATGAGCAGTTCTTC.

The chain links TRBV27 to TRBJ2-7, with a weak D call TRBD1 (6 bases). CDR3 length: 15 amino acids. Per germline, CDR1 MNHEY and CDR2 SMNVEV (reference sequence). V lost 0 bases and J lost 5, with 14 bases in between. The CDR3 protein is CASSLSRTGSHEQYF. The CDR3 DNA reads as TGTGCCAGCAGTTTATCGAGAACAGGGTCCCACGAGCAGTACTTC.

This sequence joins TRBV5-6 and TRBJ2-3, with no clear D. CDR3 size: 16 residues. V shed 4 bases and J shed 4 bases, with 19 bases lying between them. CDR1 and CDR2 from the germline V gene are SGHDT and YYEEEE. CDR3 amino acids: CASSIGFKGGADTQYF. As DNA, the CDR3 is TGTGCCAGCAGCATTGGTTTTAAGGGCGGAGCAGATACGCAGTATTTT.

This clonotype appeared a few times. The V and J genes are TRBV6-1 and TRBJ2-1; no clear D gene. This CDR3 region has 16 residues. Germline CDR1 and CDR2: MNHNS and SASEGT. V lost 6 bases and J lost 0, with 15 bases in between. The chain's CDR3 is CASSPERRFSYNEQFF. CDR3 DNA: TGTGCCAGCAGCCCCGAACGGAGATTCTCCTACAATGAGCAGTTCTTC.

The chain is built from TRBV7-2 and TRBJ2-7; 8 nucleotides agree with TRBD1. V was clipped by 5 bases and J by 2 bases; unmatched bases: 5. Looked up from germline, CDR1 is SGHTA and CDR2 is FQGNSA. This CDR3 has 14 residues. The CDR3 bases are TGTGCCAGCAGCGTCAGGGGGCCTCCCTACGAGCAGTACTTC. Translated: CASSVRGPPYEQYF.

This clonotype was detected only a few times. The V call is TRBV6-1, the J call TRBJ1-1, with D possibly being TRBD1 (6 bases). V dropped 7 bases and J dropped 4 bases, with 19 bases sitting between them. The CDR3 contains 15 residues. The germline V gene encodes CDR1 MNHNS and CDR2 SASEGT. The CDR3 nucleotides read TGTGCCAGCAAACACCCGTGGGGGCATAGCACTGAAGCTTTCTTT. Amino acid sequence: CASKHPWGHSTEAFF.

The V and J genes are TRBV6-5 and TRBJ2-1, with D possibly TRBD2 on 7 matching bases. This CDR3 region has 12 residues. The V end was cut by 6 bases, the J end by 6 bases, with 9 bases between. Germline V gives CDR1 MNHEY, CDR2 SVGAGI. CDR3 protein: CASRGGLNEQFF. CDR3 in DNA: TGTGCCAGCAGGGGGGGGCTCAATGAGCAGTTCTTC.

This clonotype came up a few times. The chain couples TRBV12-3 or TRBV12-4 to TRBJ2-7; D call uncertain. The CDR3 has 14 residues. Trimming cost V 3 bases and J 3 bases, with 12 bases left between them. The CDR3 DNA is TGTGCCAGCAGTTTGGATAGGTATCTCTACGAGCAGTACTTC. Protein product: CASSLDRYLYEQYF.

This clonotype was seen more than once but under ten times. The chain couples TRBV20-1 to TRBJ2-7, with 8 positions matching TRBD2. The CDR3 consists of 16 residues. Losses at the gene ends were 0 bases for V and 2 bases for J; bases not matched to a gene: 9. The germline V gene encodes CDR1 DFQATT and CDR2 SNEGSKA (reference sequence). CDR3 in amino acids: CSARDPFSGATYEQYF. DNA of the CDR3: TGCAGTGCTAGAGATCCCTTTAGCGGGGCAACCTACGAGCAGTACTTC.

The genes are TRBV20-1 and TRBJ2-4, with unresolved D. The CDR3 sequence is 14 residues long. Trimming stripped 6 bases from V and 0 bases from J, with 12 bases between. Germline assignment: CDR1 DFQATT and CDR2 SNEGSKA (reference sequence). The CDR3, as DNA: TGCAGTGCCCCGAGCCCTTTAGCCAAAAACATTCAGTACTTC. It encodes CSAPSPLAKNIQYF.

This clonotype was observed a handful of times. The genes are TRBV7-2 and TRBJ2-3; 8 nucleotides line up with TRBD2. V dropped 0 bases and J dropped 4; count of bases not matched to a gene: 9. The CDR3 has 17 residues. Germline V lookup: CDR1 SGHTA, CDR2 FQGNSA. CDR3 in DNA: TGTGCCAGCAGCTTAGCGCGAGCGGGTAGCGGGGCAGATACGCAGTATTTT. This sequence encodes CASSLARAGSGADTQYF.

CDR3 DNA: TGCGCCAGCAGCCAAGGAGCGCGGGCCGCCCCCACCGGGGAGCTGTTTTTT. This gives the protein CASSQGARAAPTGELFF. V usage is TRBV4-3 and J usage is TRBJ2-2, with D possibly being TRBD2 (5 bases). V gave up 1 base and J gave up 4 bases, with 16 bases separating them. Germline V gene sequence: CDR1 LGHNA, CDR2 YSLEER. The CDR3 has 17 residues.